This entry lists 3 T cell receptor beta chains sequenced from one sample in a study of blood T cell repertoires in COVID-19. TCRdb's table, derived via immunoSEQ multiplex PCR, lists solely in-frame clones and lacks some. The sample records under 300,000 clones, roughly 82% being singletons. Material: peripheral blood. The receptor set was obtained from a man at least 80 years old with acute or convalescent COVID-19.

This clone was counted a single time. V usage is TRBV9 and J usage is TRBJ2-2; unclear D gene. CDR3 length: 12 amino acids. The germline V gene has CDR1 SGDLS and CDR2 YYNGEE. V lost 4 bases, J lost 5 bases, and 6 bases lay in between. The CDR3 region is CASSSRTGELFF. CDR3 bases: TGTGCCAGCAGCTCGCGGACCGGGGAGCTGTTTTTT.

V usage is TRBV6-1 and J usage is TRBJ2-7; TRBD2 matches at 8 bases. Germline V gene data show CDR1 as MNHNS and CDR2 as SASEGT. V was clipped by 2 bases and J by 3 bases; unmatched bases: 9. The CDR3 totals 16 residues. CDR3 in amino acids: CASSESRTGGLYEQYF. For the CDR3, the DNA is TGTGCCAGCAGTGAATCCCGGACGGGGGGGCTCTACGAGCAGTACTTC.

This clone was seen only once. The chain links TRBV19 to TRBJ2-6; 11 bases match TRBD1. Losses at the gene ends were 0 bases for V and 2 bases for J; bases not matched to a gene: 6. Germline CDR1 reads LNHDA; CDR2 reads SQIVND (reference sequence). The CDR3 is 19 residues long. CDR3 DNA: TGTGCCAGTAGTATAGACAATGGACAGGGGGCCGCTGGGGCCAACGTCCTGACTTTC. This encodes CASSIDNGQGAAGANVLTF.